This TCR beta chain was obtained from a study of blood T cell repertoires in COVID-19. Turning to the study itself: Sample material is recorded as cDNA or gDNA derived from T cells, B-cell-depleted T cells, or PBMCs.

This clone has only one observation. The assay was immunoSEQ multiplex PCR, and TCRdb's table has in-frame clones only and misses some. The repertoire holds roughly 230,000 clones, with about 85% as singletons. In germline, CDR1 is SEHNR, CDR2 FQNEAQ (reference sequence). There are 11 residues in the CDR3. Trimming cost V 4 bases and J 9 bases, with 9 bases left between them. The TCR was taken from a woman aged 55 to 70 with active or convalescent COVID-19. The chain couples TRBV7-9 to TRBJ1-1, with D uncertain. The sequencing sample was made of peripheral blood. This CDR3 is CASSSNYQAFF. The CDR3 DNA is TGTGCCAGCAGCTCTAATTATCAAGCTTTCTTT.